Listed below are T cell receptor beta chains from one sample, sequenced in a study of cytomegalovirus exposure and HLA in healthy donors. Generated by immunoSEQ multiplex PCR, the TCRdb table keeps only in-frame clones and is missing some. The sample shows about 90,000 clones, roughly 84% of them seen only once. Material: PBMCs. The receptors were gathered from a man aged 18 to 30 in good health and CMV-seronegative. Each CDR3 is given with its conserved first and last residue. The order of the fields is CDR3 protein, CDR3 DNA, J gene, D gene, clone size, V gene. A D gene is named only where the DNA matches it firmly. Rows may omit the clone size; those that give it use once, few, many or a size class.

CDR3: CASSLGQKNTEAFF; DNA: TGTGCCAGCAGTTTGGGACAGAAGAACACTGAAGCTTTCTTT; J: TRBJ1-1; D: TRBD1; size: few; V: TRBV28
CDR3: CASSWPGVGNTIYF; DNA: TGTGCCAGCAGCTGGCCAGGGGTAGGAAACACCATATATTTT; J: TRBJ1-3; D: -; size: -; V: TRBV7-9
CDR3: CASSLSTLAGGGDEQFF; DNA: TGTGCCAGCAGCTTATCGACCTTAGCGGGAGGAGGCGATGAGCAGTTCTTC; J: TRBJ2-1; D: TRBD2; size: few; V: TRBV11-3
CDR3: CAWTSGQIYGYTF; DNA: TGTGCCTGGACTTCGGGACAGATCTATGGCTACACCTTC; J: TRBJ1-2; D: TRBD1; size: -; V: TRBV30
CDR3: CASGSGTELYEQYF; DNA: TGTGCCAGCGGTTCCGGGACAGAACTTTACGAGCAGTACTTC; J: TRBJ2-7; D: TRBD1; size: -; V: TRBV28
CDR3: CATSSGGRQADTQYF; DNA: TGTGCCACCAGCAGCGGCGGGAGGCAAGCAGATACGCAGTATTTT; J: TRBJ2-3; D: TRBD2; size: -; V: TRBV15
CDR3: CASSGSGGDTGELFF; DNA: TGTGCCAGCAGCGGTAGCGGGGGGGACACCGGGGAGCTGTTTTTT; J: TRBJ2-2; D: TRBD2; size: -; V: TRBV9
CDR3: CASSSVASGSRGETQYF; DNA: TGTGCCAGCAGCTCCGTGGCTAGCGGGAGCAGAGGGGAGACCCAGTACTTC; J: TRBJ2-5; D: TRBD2; size: -; V: TRBV5-4
CDR3: CATSRGLAEETQYF; DNA: TGTGCCACCAGCAGAGGTCTAGCGGAAGAGACCCAGTACTTC; J: TRBJ2-5; D: TRBD2; size: once; V: TRBV15
CDR3: CACTTGGQPYEQYF; DNA: TGTGCCTGCACGACGGGGGGTCAACCCTACGAGCAGTACTTC; J: TRBJ2-7; D: TRBD2; size: -; V: TRBV30
CDR3: CASSAQHGAGYTF; DNA: TGTGCCAGTAGTGCACAACATGGGGCCGGCTACACCTTC; J: TRBJ1-2; D: -; size: -; V: TRBV19
CDR3: CASSVGGPESSSYGYTF; DNA: TGTGCCAGCAGCGTAGGGGGGCCCGAGTCTTCCTCCTATGGCTACACCTTC; J: TRBJ1-2; D: -; size: -; V: TRBV9